Listed here are 19 T cell receptor beta chains from one sample, sequenced in a study of long-term antiretroviral therapy in people with HIV. At the survey level, the v3.0 immunoSEQ assay was run. Libraries were prepared by immunoSEQ multiplex PCR; TCRdb keeps only in-frame clonotypes and omits some of them. The table includes over 35,000 clones, roughly 80% detected once. The input for sequencing was unsorted PBMCs, taken 1.5 years after starting antiretroviral therapy. The receptors here all came from a man aged 18 to 35 with HIV.

The chain couples TRBV29-1 to TRBJ2-1; 14 nucleotides line up with TRBD2. Losses at the gene ends were 6 bases for V and 10 bases for J; bases not matched to a gene: 5. CDR3 length equals 13 residues. Per germline, CDR1 SQVTM and CDR2 ANQGSEA. The CDR3 sequence is CSVGLAGVGEQFF. CDR3 bases: TGCAGCGTGGGACTAGCGGGAGTAGGAGAGCAGTTCTTC.

In its sample, this clone was seen once. CDR3 nucleotide sequence: TGTGCCAGCAGCCCCCGGGGACAGGCTCCCTACGAGCAGTACTTC. Translation: CASSPRGQAPYEQYF. This chain links TRBV28 with TRBJ2-7, with TRBD1 matching 8 bases. CDR3 size: 15 residues. The trim removed 6 bases at V and 2 bases at J, leaving 9 bases unmatched. Looked up from germline, CDR1 is MDHEN and CDR2 is SYDVKM.

This clone has just a few counts. The V call is TRBV7-9, the J call TRBJ1-5; D remains unclear. CDR1 and CDR2 (germline): SEHNR, FQNEAQ (reference sequence). Between the trimmed V and J ends, which lost 5 bases and 4 bases, there was a span of 9 bases. The CDR3 covers 13 residues. This chain's CDR3 is CASSQDRNQPQHF. CDR3 bases: TGTGCCAGCAGCCAGGACCGAAATCAGCCCCAGCATTTT.

This rearrangement joins TRBV6-6 to TRBJ2-1; D unresolved. The CDR3 totals 11 residues. Trimming removed 7 bases from V and 6 bases from J, with 7 bases in between. The germline V gene has CDR1 MNHNY and CDR2 SVGAGI (reference sequence). The CDR3 loop is CASNGRNEQFF. The CDR3, as DNA: TGTGCCAGCAATGGTCGCAATGAGCAGTTCTTC.

This chain links TRBV6-5 with TRBJ1-3; TRBD1 agrees at 7 bases. The CDR3 totals 16 residues. The V segment lost 0 bases and the J segment 4 bases; nucleotides outside the gene matches: 6. The germline V gene encodes CDR1 MNHEY and CDR2 SVGAGI. The CDR3, as DNA: TGTGCCAGCAGTTACTCCCGCGCAGGGGGAGGAAACACCATATATTTT. Encoded protein: CASSYSRAGGGNTIYF.

J is TRBJ1-1 and V is TRBV18; the D is unclear. From germline, CDR1 is KGHSH and CDR2 LQKENI. The CDR3 contains 13 residues. V dropped 0 bases and J dropped 0 bases, with 2 bases sitting between them. The CDR3 protein is CASSPPLNTEAFF. CDR3 bases: TGTGCCAGCTCACCACCCTTGAACACTGAAGCTTTCTTT.

The rearrangement links TRBV18 to TRBJ2-7, with D maybe TRBD2 (5 bases). CDR3 size: 14 residues. Germline V gene lookup returns CDR1 KGHSH and CDR2 LQKENI. Trimming cost V 4 bases and J 6 bases, with 16 bases left between them. CDR3 sequence (DNA): TGTGCCAGCTCACAAGGCGGGTTTGGTTCCGAGCAGTACTTC. Its protein product is CASSQGGFGSEQYF.

This clone was counted a few times. The chain combines TRBV9 with TRBJ2-1, with D hard to call. The germline V and J ends were trimmed by 0 bases and 1 base, with 5 bases remaining between them. CDR3 length: 14 residues. The V gene's germline CDR1 is SGDLS and CDR2 YYNGEE. The DNA of the CDR3 is TGTGCCAGCAGCGTAGCGGAGTCCTACAATGAGCAGTTCTTC. It is translated as CASSVAESYNEQFF.

The chain employs TRBV29-1 and TRBJ2-3; 7 nucleotides match TRBD1. CDR1 and CDR2 (germline): SQVTM, ANQGSEA. This CDR3 spans 13 amino acids. With 6 bases clipped from V and 4 bases from J, the junction kept 7 bases outside the gene matches. In nucleotides, the CDR3 is TGCAGCGTAAAGACAGGGTCGGCAGATACGCAGTATTTT. Protein: CSVKTGSADTQYF.

The chain uses TRBV18 and TRBJ1-4, with D possibly matching TRBD1 (5 bases). There are 16 residues in the CDR3. CDR1 and CDR2 from the germline V gene are KGHSH and LQKENI. Between the trimmed V and J ends, which lost 3 bases and 0 bases, there was a span of 11 bases. The CDR3 DNA sequence: TGTGCCAGCTCACCTCTCCAGGGTGCAACTAATGAAAAACTGTTTTTT. Translation gives CASSPLQGATNEKLFF.

The genes are TRBV12-5 and TRBJ2-2, with 9 bases aligning to TRBD1. The V gene's germline CDR1 is LGHNT and CDR2 FRNRAP. There are 15 residues in the CDR3. The trim removed 1 base at V and 6 bases at J, leaving 3 bases unmatched. This CDR3 is CASGLAGQGSGELFF. CDR3 nucleotides: TGTGCTAGTGGTTTGGCGGGACAGGGTTCCGGGGAGCTGTTTTTT.

The V gene is TRBV2, the J gene TRBJ1-5; TRBD1 matches 7 bases. The CDR3 length is 14 residues. The germline V gene has CDR1 SNHLY and CDR2 FYNNEI. V shed 5 bases and J 2 bases; nucleotides not matched to a gene: 3. The CDR3 bases are TGTGCCAGCAGTCGACAGGGCGGCAATCAGCCCCAGCATTTT. It translates to CASSRQGGNQPQHF.

CDR3 region: CASSIGRGNYEQYF. The CDR3 bases are TGTGCCAGTAGTATCGGACGGGGAAACTACGAGCAGTACTTC. V and J are TRBV19 and TRBJ2-7; the D gene is possibly TRBD2 (5 bases). The CDR3 spans 14 residues. Trimming took off 3 bases at V and 3 bases at J, with 12 bases between the two ends. The V gene's germline CDR1 is LNHDA and CDR2 SQIVND (reference sequence).

The V and J genes are TRBV6-6 and TRBJ1-2; D is undetermined. The V end lost 4 bases, the J end lost 8 bases, and 11 bases lay between the germline ends. CDR3 length equals 12 residues. CDR1 and CDR2 (germline): MNHNY, SVGAGI (reference sequence). The CDR3 protein is CASSSPQAGYTF. The CDR3 nucleotides read TGTGCCAGCAGTTCCCCACAAGCCGGCTACACCTTC.

This chain joins TRBV5-1 and TRBJ2-7, with unresolved D. This CDR3 region has 13 residues. Germline V lookup: CDR1 SGHRS, CDR2 YFSETQ. V dropped 0 bases and J dropped 3 bases, with 7 bases sitting between them. The CDR3: CASSLEVGYEQYF. CDR3 coding DNA: TGCGCCAGCAGCTTGGAGGTCGGCTACGAGCAGTACTTC. Full variable domain (remainder filled in from reference TRBV5-1 and TRBJ2-7): KAGVTQTPRYLIKTRGQQVTLSCSPISGHRSVSWYQQTPGQGLQFLFEYFSETQRNKGNFPGRFSGRQFSNSRSEMNVSTLELGDSALYLCASSLEVGYEQYFGPGTRLTVT.

The V gene is TRBV5-6, the J gene TRBJ2-3; D remains ambiguous. Germline V gives CDR1 SGHDT, CDR2 YYEEEE. The V gene lost 4 bases and the J gene lost 4 bases, with 13 bases spanning the gap. The CDR3 loop spans 14 amino acids. The CDR3 DNA is TGTGCCAGCAGCCCGGGCTCTGCCCCAGATACGCAGTATTTT. It encodes CASSPGSAPDTQYF. Complete variable domain (other parts from reference TRBV5-6 and TRBJ2-3): DAGVTQSPTHLIKTRGQQVTLRCSPKSGHDTVSWYQQALGQGPQFIFQYYEEEERQRGNFPDRFSGHQFPNYSSELNVNALLLGDSALYLCASSPGSAPDTQYFGPGTRLTVL.

This clone showed up just a few times. V is TRBV6-5 and J is TRBJ1-4; possible D gene TRBD1, 5 bases. The CDR3 totals 14 residues. Germline lookup yields CDR1 MNHEY and CDR2 SVGAGI. Trimming pared 4 bases from V and 7 bases from J, leaving 13 bases between. In nucleotides, the CDR3 is TGTGCCAGCAGTTGGGGCAGGATTGGTGAAAAACTGTTTTTT. The encoded protein is CASSWGRIGEKLFF.

V is TRBV7-2 and J is TRBJ1-3; D is perhaps TRBD1 (5 bases). This CDR3 has 14 residues. CDR1 is SGHTA and CDR2 is FQGNSA in the germline V gene. V lost 6 bases to trimming and J lost 8 bases, with 17 bases between them. The CDR3 protein is CASRIQGVADTIYF. CDR3 nucleotides: TGTGCCAGCAGAATCCAGGGTGTGGCGGACACCATATATTTT.

This clone showed up just a few times. The rearrangement links TRBV2 to TRBJ2-7; a possible D gene is TRBD1 (6 bases). With 6 bases removed from V and 6 bases from J, the gap between germline ends came to 21 bases. The CDR3 is made up of 15 amino acids. The germline V gene encodes CDR1 SNHLY and CDR2 FYNNEI. The CDR3 coding sequence is TGTGCCAGCAGCCCATCATTCACAGGGTTCGGCGAGCAGTACTTC. Its translation: CASSPSFTGFGEQYF.